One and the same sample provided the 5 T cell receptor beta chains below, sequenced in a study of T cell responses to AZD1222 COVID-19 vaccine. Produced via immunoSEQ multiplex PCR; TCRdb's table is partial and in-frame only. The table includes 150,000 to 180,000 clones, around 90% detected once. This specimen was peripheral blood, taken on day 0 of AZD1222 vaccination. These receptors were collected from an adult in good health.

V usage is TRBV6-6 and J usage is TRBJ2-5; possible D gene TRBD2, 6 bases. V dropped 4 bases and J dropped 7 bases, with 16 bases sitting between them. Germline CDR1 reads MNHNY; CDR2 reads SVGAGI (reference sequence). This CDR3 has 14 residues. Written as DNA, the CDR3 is TGTGCCAGCAGTTCCCTGTCTGGGGGGTCGACCCAGTACTTC. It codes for CASSSLSGGSTQYF.

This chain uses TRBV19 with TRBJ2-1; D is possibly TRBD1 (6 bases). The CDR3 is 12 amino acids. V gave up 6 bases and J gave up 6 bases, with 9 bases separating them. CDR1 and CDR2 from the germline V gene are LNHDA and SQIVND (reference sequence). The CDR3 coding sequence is TGTGCCAGTAGGACAGGTTCCAATGAGCAGTTCTTC. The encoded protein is CASRTGSNEQFF.

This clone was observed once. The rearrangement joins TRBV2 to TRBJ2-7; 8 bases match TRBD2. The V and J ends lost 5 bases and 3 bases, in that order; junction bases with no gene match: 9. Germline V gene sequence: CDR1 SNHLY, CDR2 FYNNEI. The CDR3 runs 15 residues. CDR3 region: CASSIASGGSYEQYF. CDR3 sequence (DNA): TGTGCCAGCAGTATCGCGAGCGGGGGCAGCTACGAGCAGTACTTC.

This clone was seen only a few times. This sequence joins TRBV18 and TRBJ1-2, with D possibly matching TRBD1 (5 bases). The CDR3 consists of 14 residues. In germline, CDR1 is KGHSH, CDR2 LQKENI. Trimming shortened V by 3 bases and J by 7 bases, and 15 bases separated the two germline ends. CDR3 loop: CASSPLKGSGGYTF. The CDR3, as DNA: TGTGCCAGCTCACCTCTAAAGGGGTCAGGTGGCTACACCTTC.

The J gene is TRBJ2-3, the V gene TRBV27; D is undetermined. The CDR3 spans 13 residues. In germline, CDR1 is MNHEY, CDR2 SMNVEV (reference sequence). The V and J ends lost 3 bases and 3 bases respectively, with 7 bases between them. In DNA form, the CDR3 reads TGTGCCAGCAGTTTTACTACGACAGATACGCAGTATTTT. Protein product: CASSFTTTDTQYF.